Detailed here is one TCR beta chain. Followed over time, Seattle patients had been enrolled while infection was active. The data stem from a study of blood T cell repertoires in COVID-19. Study context: From T cells, B-cell-depleted T cells, or PBMCs came the material, which was cDNA or gDNA.

Using immunoSEQ multiplex PCR, the repertoire was profiled, and TCRdb retains in-frame clones only, with some absent. The table shows roughly 230,000 clones, with around 91% occurring only once. The CDR3 has 15 amino acids. CDR1 and CDR2 from the germline V gene are SGHTA and FQGNSA. V lost 2 bases and J 0 bases, leaving 10 bases between the germline ends. The sequence was obtained from a woman aged 60-70 years with COVID-19, enrolled during active disease. This sequence joins TRBV7-2 and TRBJ1-2; D gene unclear. Sequenced sample: peripheral blood. The DNA of the CDR3 is TGTGCCAGCAGCTTACCAGGAACCCCTAACTATGGCTACACCTTC. Protein: CASSLPGTPNYGYTF.